These T cell receptor beta chains were read from a single sample in a study of T cells in localized non-small cell lung cancer. Only in-frame clones appear in the TCRdb table, and some are missing; sequencing was by immunoSEQ multiplex PCR. The sample has hundreds of clones, around 21% seen once; the top ten hold 13% to 15%. The source was lung tumor tissue, collected before any cancer treatment. The source of these receptors is a male donor older than 55 with stage I lung adenocarcinoma. CDR3s include the opening cysteine and the closing phenylalanine or tryptophan. A D gene is named only where the DNA matches it firmly. Size is stated for part of the rows, as once, few or many counts, or as a class when the clone is expanded.

>TRBJ2-1|TRBD2|TRBV6-8|NA
TGTGCCAGCAGTTCCCTCTTACCGACATTCACTAGCGCTGGGTACAATGAGCAGTTCTTC
CASSSLLPTFTSAGYNEQFF
>TRBJ1-1|NA|TRBV14|NA
TGTGCCAGCAGCCGAGCGACAGGTGGGGCTGAAGCTTTCTTT
CASSRATGGAEAFF
>TRBJ2-5|NA|TRBV5-1|few
TGCGCCAGCCGCCCCGGTGGGGTAGAAGAGACCCAGTACTTC
CASRPGGVEETQYF
>TRBJ2-2|NA|TRBV19|few
TGTGCCACCATGCGGCAGGGGAGCACCGGGGAGCTGTTTTTT
CATMRQGSTGELFF
>TRBJ2-1|NA|TRBV5-1|once
TGCGCCAGCAGCTTGAACTCCCCGGGCTACAATGAGCAGTTCTTC
CASSLNSPGYNEQFF
>TRBJ1-2|NA|TRBV4-1|few
TGCGCCAGCAGCCAACATAGGACAGTCCTCCACTATGGCTACACCTTC
CASSQHRTVLHYGYTF
>TRBJ1-5|NA|TRBV9|medium-sized
TGTGCCAGCAGCTTCAAGGGTCAGCCCCAGCATTTT
CASSFKGQPQHF
>TRBJ1-2|TRBD1|TRBV4-1|NA
TGCGCCAGCAGCCCCTGGGGCAGGGGGAAAGCTAACTATGGCTACACCTTC
CASSPWGRGKANYGYTF
>TRBJ1-4|TRBD1|TRBV28|few
TGTGCCAGCAGCTCTGGACAGGGAGCTAATGAAAAACTGTTTTTT
CASSSGQGANEKLFF
>TRBJ2-3|NA|TRBV29-1|NA
TGCAGCGTTGTAGGGACGGAATTAGATACGCAGTATTTT
CSVVGTELDTQYF
>TRBJ2-2|TRBD2|TRBV11-3|large
TGTGCCAGCAGCGGGGGACTAGCGGATAACACCGGGGAGCTGTTTTTT
CASSGGLADNTGELFF